What follows is one T cell receptor (beta chain) and its context. Its antigen is not known. These data are taken from a study of monozygotic twins with inflammatory bowel disease. General study results and limits: Distinction of different T cell subtypes was not possible. Differences in immunosuppressive treatment may have been a source of added variability in patient repertoires.

The CDR3 totals 13 residues. CDR1 and CDR2 from the germline V gene are SGHRS and YFSETQ. TCRdb re-called the 5' RACE reads and shows each CDR3 protein once, DNA omitted. This table holds about 440,000 distinct CDR3 sequences. The sequence derives from a human donor with ulcerative colitis or Crohn's disease, or a healthy co-twin of an affected twin (not recorded which). Sequenced material: blood. The chain carries TRBV5-1 and TRBJ2-7; TCRdb's assignment of TRBD1 cannot be checked, as there is no DNA. The CDR3 sequence is CASRGQGPYEQYF. Complete variable domain (other parts from reference TRBV5-1 and TRBJ2-7): KAGVTQTPRYLIKTRGQQVTLSCSPISGHRSVSWYQQTPGQGLQFLFEYFSETQRNKGNFPGRFSGRQFSNSRSEMNVSTLELGDSALYLCASRGQGPYEQYFGPGTRLTVT.